This T cell receptor (beta chain) emerged from a study of blood T cell repertoires in COVID-19. Study context: The United States, Italy and Spain were the sources of the acute and convalescent COVID-19 samples.

The CDR3 has 15 residues. Trimming removed 3 bases at V and 4 bases at J, with 14 bases between. The germline gives CDR1 SGDLS, CDR2 YYNGEE. Participants spanned ages roughly 18 to 90 years and resided in about two dozen US areas. Only in-frame clones appear in the TCRdb table, and some are missing; sequencing was by immunoSEQ multiplex PCR. The table records 350,000 to 400,000 clones, more than 75% of them present only once. The source material was PBMCs or T cells enriched from blood (not recorded which). The rearrangement joins TRBV9 to TRBJ1-3, with a tentative D call TRBD1 (6 bases). This TCR was sampled from a woman aged 18-30 years who had recovered from COVID-19. The CDR3 DNA reads as TGTGCCAGCAGCGCCGATGGGGGCGCAGGAAACACCATATATTTT. This codes for CASSADGGAGNTIYF.